This T cell receptor (beta chain) emerged from a study of blood T cell repertoires in COVID-19. The CDR3 is 15 amino acids. Germline V gives CDR1 LGHDT, CDR2 YNNKEL (reference sequence). With V trimmed by 4 bases and J by 2 bases, 5 bases remained unmatched. TCRdb's table, derived via immunoSEQ multiplex PCR, lists solely in-frame clones and lacks some. The sample contains tens of thousands of clones, 70% to 85% of which appear only once. Input material: peripheral blood. This clonotype originated in a man aged 45-65 years with COVID-19, enrolled during active disease. This rearrangement joins TRBV3-1 (or the pseudogene TRBV3-2) to TRBJ2-7; 10 bases are a match to TRBD2. For the CDR3, the DNA is TGTGCCAGCAGCCGACTAGCGGGCGGGACCTACGAGCAGTACTTC. It yields the protein CASSRLAGGTYEQYF.